One T cell receptor (beta chain) is described in this entry. This sample is drawn from a study of technical replicates of blood from several donors. The germline gives CDR1 SNHLY, CDR2 FYNNEI. The junction had 10 bases not matched to a gene; V was cut back by 3 bases and J by 8 bases. The CDR3 runs to 15 residues. The data were produced by immunoSEQ multiplex PCR, yet TCRdb's version contains in-frame clones alone and is incomplete. The table has about 83,000 clones, roughly 94% seen once; the top ten hold roughly 0.25%. The material sequenced was T cells isolated from PBMCs. The V and J genes are TRBV2 and TRBJ2-1; 7 bases line up with TRBD2. The clonotype comes from a human donor in good health. In DNA form, the CDR3 reads TGTGCCAGCAGTGAGGGGGGGACTCCCAGGGATGAGCAGTTCTTC. Encoded protein: CASSEGGTPRDEQFF.